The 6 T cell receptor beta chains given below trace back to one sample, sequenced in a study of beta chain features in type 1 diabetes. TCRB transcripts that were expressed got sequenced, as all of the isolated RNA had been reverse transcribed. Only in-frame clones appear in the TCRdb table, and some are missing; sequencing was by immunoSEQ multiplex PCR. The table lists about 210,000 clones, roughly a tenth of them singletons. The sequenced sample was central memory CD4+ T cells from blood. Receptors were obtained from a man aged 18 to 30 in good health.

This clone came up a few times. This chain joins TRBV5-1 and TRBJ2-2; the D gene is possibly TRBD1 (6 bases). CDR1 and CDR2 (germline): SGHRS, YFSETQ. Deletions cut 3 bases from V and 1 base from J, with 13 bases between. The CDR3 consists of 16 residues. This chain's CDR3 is CASSYAGVLNTGELFF. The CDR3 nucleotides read TGCGCCAGCAGCTATGCAGGGGTCCTGAACACCGGGGAGCTGTTTTTT.

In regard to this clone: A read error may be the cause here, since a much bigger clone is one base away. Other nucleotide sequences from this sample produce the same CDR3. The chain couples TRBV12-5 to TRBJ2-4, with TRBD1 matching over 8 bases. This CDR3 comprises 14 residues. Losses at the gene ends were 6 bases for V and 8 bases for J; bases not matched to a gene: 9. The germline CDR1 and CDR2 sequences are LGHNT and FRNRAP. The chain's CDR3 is CASGSTTGGYIQYF. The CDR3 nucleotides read TGTGCTAGTGGATCGACCACAGGGGGATACATTCAGTACTTC.

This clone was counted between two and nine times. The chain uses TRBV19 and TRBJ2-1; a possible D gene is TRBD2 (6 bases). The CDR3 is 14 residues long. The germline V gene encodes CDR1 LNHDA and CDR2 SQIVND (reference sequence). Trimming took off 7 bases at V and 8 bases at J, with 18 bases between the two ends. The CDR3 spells CASKGGIRFDEQFF. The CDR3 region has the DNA TGTGCCAGTAAAGGCGGGATAAGGTTCGATGAGCAGTTCTTC.

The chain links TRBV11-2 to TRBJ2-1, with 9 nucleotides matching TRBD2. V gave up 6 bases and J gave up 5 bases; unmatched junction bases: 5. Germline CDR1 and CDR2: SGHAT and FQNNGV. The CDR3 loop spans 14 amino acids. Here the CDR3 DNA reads TGTGCCAGCAGTAAAGGACTAGCGAACAATGAGCAGTTCTTC. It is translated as CASSKGLANNEQFF.

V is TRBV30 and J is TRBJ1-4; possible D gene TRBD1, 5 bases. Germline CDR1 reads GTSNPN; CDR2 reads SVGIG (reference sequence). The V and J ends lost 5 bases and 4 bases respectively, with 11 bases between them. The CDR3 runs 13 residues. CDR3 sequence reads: CAWRDGFNEKLFF. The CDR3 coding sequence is TGTGCCTGGCGGGACGGATTTAATGAAAAACTGTTTTTT.

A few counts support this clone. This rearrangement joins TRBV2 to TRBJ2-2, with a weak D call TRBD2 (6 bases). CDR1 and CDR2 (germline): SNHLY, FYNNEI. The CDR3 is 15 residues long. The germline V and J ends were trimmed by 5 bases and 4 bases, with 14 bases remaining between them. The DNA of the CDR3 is TGTGCCAGCAGTTCTACGGGACTTCTCACCGGGGAGCTGTTTTTT. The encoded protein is CASSSTGLLTGELFF.